The 22 T cell receptor beta chains listed next were all sequenced from one sample in a study of blood T cell repertoires in COVID-19. TCRdb's table, derived via immunoSEQ multiplex PCR, lists solely in-frame clones and lacks some. Of under 250,000 clones listed, around four fifths are singletons. Input material: peripheral blood. The receptors shown here come from a woman in her 70s with active or convalescent COVID-19.

The gene calls are TRBV18 and TRBJ1-2; D may be TRBD1 (6 bases). Germline CDR1 reads KGHSH; CDR2 reads LQKENI. The ends were cut back, 0 bases at V and 4 bases at J, with 9 bases in the middle. The length of the CDR3 is 14 residues. The CDR3 region is CASSPPSTGYGYTF. The CDR3, as DNA: TGTGCCAGCTCACCACCCTCGACAGGCTATGGCTACACCTTC.

J is TRBJ2-7 and V is TRBV3-1 (or the pseudogene TRBV3-2); 15 nucleotides match TRBD2. V dropped 2 bases and J dropped 2; count of bases not matched to a gene: 10. The germline CDR1 and CDR2 sequences are LGHDT and YNNKEL (reference sequence). The CDR3 has 19 residues. The CDR3: CASSQLGTSGRSRPYEQYF. In nucleotides, the CDR3 is TGTGCCAGCAGCCAACTTGGGACTAGCGGGAGGTCGCGACCCTACGAGCAGTACTTC.

V is TRBV18 and J is TRBJ2-5, with 9 bases fitting TRBD2. The V gene's germline CDR1 is KGHSH and CDR2 LQKENI. This CDR3 region has 14 residues. V lost 1 base and J lost 4; bases outside the gene matches: 1. CDR3 sequence reads: CASSPLGLAETQYF. DNA for the CDR3: TGTGCCAGCTCACCACTGGGACTAGCAGAGACCCAGTACTTC.

The chain couples TRBV5-1 to TRBJ1-6, with D perhaps matching TRBD1 (6 bases). V lost 3 bases and J lost 10, with 14 bases in between. The CDR3 sequence is 14 residues long. Germline-derived CDR1 and CDR2 are SGHRS and YFSETQ. The CDR3: CASSSGNGGSPLHF. The CDR3 DNA follows: TGCGCCAGCAGCTCTGGGAATGGGGGCTCACCCCTCCACTTT.

This clone is a singleton in its sample. This chain connects TRBV27 to TRBJ2-1, with TRBD2 matching 14 bases. V lost 10 bases to trimming and J lost 7 bases; unmatched junction nucleotides: 18. The CDR3 is 18 residues long. Germline-derived CDR1 and CDR2 are MNHEY and SMNVEV (reference sequence). This CDR3 is CATKTGTSGSPLSNEQFF. As DNA, the CDR3 is TGTGCCACCAAGACCGGGACTAGCGGGAGCCCCTTGAGTAATGAGCAGTTCTTC.

This clone was seen a single time. This chain joins TRBV5-4 and TRBJ2-3, with 7 bases lining up with TRBD2. The J segment lost 5 bases and the V segment lost 6 bases, leaving 9 bases of the junction unmatched. Germline CDR1 reads SGHNT; CDR2 reads YYREEE (reference sequence). The CDR3 sequence is 14 residues long. CDR3 coding DNA: TGTGCCAGCATCATCAGAGGGGAGGGAGATACGCAGTATTTT. It specifies CASIIRGEGDTQYF. Complete variable domain (other parts from reference TRBV5-4 and TRBJ2-3): ETGVTQSPTHLIKTRGQQVTLRCSSQSGHNTVSWYQQALGQGPQFIFQYYREEENGRGNFPPRFSGLQFPNYSSELNVNALELDDSALYLCASIIRGEGDTQYFGPGTRLTVL.

This chain connects TRBV5-1 to TRBJ1-6, with D possibly TRBD1 on 6 matching bases. Germline CDR1 is SGHRS and CDR2 is YFSETQ. The V and J ends lost 0 bases and 14 bases respectively, with 18 bases between them. This CDR3 comprises 15 residues. The CDR3 sequence: CASSLATGATLTLHF. DNA for the CDR3: TGCGCCAGCAGCTTGGCGACAGGCGCTACCCTCACCCTCCACTTT. The whole variable domain, filled in from reference TRBV5-1 and TRBJ1-6, reads KAGVTQTPRYLIKTRGQQVTLSCSPISGHRSVSWYQQTPGQGLQFLFEYFSETQRNKGNFPGRFSGRQFSNSRSEMNVSTLELGDSALYLCASSLATGATLTLHFGNGTRLTVT.

V is TRBV4-3 and J is TRBJ2-3; TRBD2 matches at 9 bases. The CDR3 runs to 17 residues. V was clipped by 0 bases and J by 3 bases; unmatched bases: 7. The V gene's germline CDR1 is LGHNA and CDR2 YSLEER. CDR3 loop: CASSQDPLAGITDTQYF. The CDR3 region has the DNA TGCGCCAGCAGCCAAGATCCCCTAGCGGGGATAACAGATACGCAGTATTTT.

Points on this clone: This specimen includes other DNA sequences encoding the same CDR3. The rearrangement uses TRBV5-1 and TRBJ2-2, with D possibly being TRBD1 (5 bases). CDR1 is SGHRS, CDR2 YFSETQ, per germline. The V end lost 3 bases, the J end lost 1 base, and 7 bases lay between the germline ends. CDR3 length: 14 amino acids. Written as DNA, the CDR3 is TGCGCCAGCAGCTCTCAGGGGAACACCGGGGAGCTGTTTTTT. It encodes CASSSQGNTGELFF.

This clone has just one count. This chain uses TRBV18 with TRBJ2-7; D gene uncertain. The CDR3 is 18 amino acids. Trimming cost V 2 bases and J 2 bases, with 22 bases left between them. Germline assignment: CDR1 KGHSH and CDR2 LQKENI. The CDR3 DNA is TGTGCCAGCTCACCAAACGCCCTCACAGCCTCCCAAGCCTACGAGCAGTACTTC. Amino acids: CASSPNALTASQAYEQYF.

CDR3 nucleotide sequence: TGCGCCAGCAGCTCACGGCCCGGACACTCCACAGATACGCAGTATTTT. Protein: CASSSRPGHSTDTQYF. The rearrangement uses TRBV4-1 and TRBJ2-3, with D perhaps TRBD1 (5 bases). The V and J ends lost 5 bases and 2 bases respectively, with 17 bases between them. The CDR3 spans 16 residues. CDR1 MGHRA and CDR2 YSYEKL come from the germline V gene.

This sequence joins TRBV9 and TRBJ2-1; D gene ambiguous. V shed 1 base and J shed 0 bases, with 2 bases lying between them. This CDR3 is built from 13 residues. Germline V CDR1 and CDR2: SGDLS, YYNGEE. The CDR3 is CASSVRSYNEQFF. The CDR3 DNA follows: TGTGCCAGCAGCGTACGCTCCTACAATGAGCAGTTCTTC. The variable domain in full, completed from reference TRBV9 and TRBJ2-1, reads DSGVTQTPKHLITATGQRVTLRCSPRSGDLSVYWYQQSLDQGLQFLIQYYNGEERAKGNILERFSAQQFPDLHSELNLSSLELGDSALYFCASSVRSYNEQFFGPGTRLTVL.

The CDR3, as DNA: TGTGCCAGCAGTGACCCCCCCTGGACTAGCGGGGTGAACACCGGGGAGCTGTTTTTT. It codes for CASSDPPWTSGVNTGELFF. This chain joins TRBV2 and TRBJ2-2, with 12 bases matching TRBD2. The CDR3 consists of 19 residues. V shed 3 bases and J 1 base; nucleotides not matched to a gene: 9. CDR1 and CDR2 from the germline V gene are SNHLY and FYNNEI.

The chain links TRBV19 to TRBJ1-4, with a possible D match to TRBD1 (5 bases). The CDR3 is made up of 12 amino acids. Germline V lookup: CDR1 LNHDA, CDR2 SQIVND (reference sequence). CDR3 DNA: TGTGGCTCAGGGCTAACTAATGAAAAACTGTTTTTT. Translation gives CGSGLTNEKLFF.

This chain connects TRBV5-1 to TRBJ2-5; 7 bases fit TRBD2. The CDR3 consists of 18 residues. In germline, CDR1 is SGHRS, CDR2 YFSETQ. Unmatched junction bases numbered 23, after V lost 7 bases and J lost 5 bases. The DNA of the CDR3 is TGCGCCAGCTCGATACATCCCGAACTCGCGGGAGTATATGAGACCCAGTACTTC. This sequence encodes CASSIHPELAGVYETQYF.

The V and J genes are TRBV28 and TRBJ1-5, with D possibly TRBD1 on 5 matching bases. This CDR3 has 12 residues. CDR1 is MDHEN and CDR2 is SYDVKM in the germline V gene. V gave up 8 bases and J gave up 4 bases, with 9 bases separating them. The CDR3 sequence is CASAGGNQPQHF. The DNA of the CDR3 is TGTGCCAGCGCGGGGGGGAATCAGCCCCAGCATTTT.

The J gene is TRBJ2-7, the V gene TRBV5-1; possible D gene TRBD1, 6 bases. The germline CDR1 and CDR2 sequences are SGHRS and YFSETQ. Trimming shortened V by 4 bases and J by 4 bases, and 18 bases separated the two germline ends. The CDR3 has 15 residues. The CDR3 DNA sequence: TGCGCCAGCAGCCCCAGGGGAAGTGGATGGTACGAGCAGTACTTC. Amino acids: CASSPRGSGWYEQYF.

The chain joins TRBV5-4 to TRBJ2-3; 12 bases agree with TRBD2. CDR3 size: 16 residues. The germline V gene has CDR1 SGHNT and CDR2 YYREEE (reference sequence). V was clipped by 5 bases and J by 4 bases; unmatched bases: 8. In DNA form, the CDR3 reads TGTGCCAGCAGTTTTCGACTAGCGGGAGCTGCAGATACGCAGTATTTT. This encodes CASSFRLAGAADTQYF.

The CDR3 sequence: CASSRGSMGDTQYF. The DNA for the CDR3 is TGTGCCAGCAGCAGGGGGTCTATGGGAGATACGCAGTATTTT. V and J are TRBV11-3 and TRBJ2-3, with D perhaps TRBD1 (6 bases). Deletions cut 5 bases from V and 5 bases from J, with 14 bases between. The CDR3 runs 14 residues. Germline V gives CDR1 SGHNT, CDR2 YENEEA. Based on the CDR3 plus reference TRBV11-3 and TRBJ2-3, the full variable domain is EAGVVQSPRYKIIEKKQPVAFWCNPISGHNTLYWYLQNLGQGPELLIRYENEEAVDDSQLPKDRFSAERLKGVDSTLKIQPAELGDSAVYLCASSRGSMGDTQYFGPGTRLTVL.

This rearrangement joins TRBV5-1 to TRBJ2-2; the match to TRBD1 covers 10 bases. Unmatched junction bases numbered 5, after V lost 4 bases and J lost 5 bases. This CDR3 is 15 amino acids long. CDR1 is SGHRS, CDR2 YFSETQ, per germline. CDR3: CASSRDRGVTGELFF. Written as DNA, the CDR3 is TGCGCCAGCAGCCGGGACAGGGGTGTTACCGGGGAGCTGTTTTTT.

The V and J genes are TRBV9 and TRBJ1-6; possible D gene TRBD1, 5 bases. The CDR3 loop spans 14 amino acids. Germline V gives CDR1 SGDLS, CDR2 YYNGEE. Trimming shortened V by 3 bases and J by 2 bases, and 6 bases separated the two germline ends. The CDR3 nucleotides read TGTGCCAGCAGCGCGGGGGCCTATAATTCACCCCTCCACTTT. Protein sequence: CASSAGAYNSPLHF.

This chain uses TRBV7-9 with TRBJ1-4; a possible D gene is TRBD1 (5 bases). V was pared by 4 bases and J by 2 bases, with 8 bases between. This CDR3 region has 14 residues. Germline assignment: CDR1 SEHNR and CDR2 FQNEAQ (reference sequence). CDR3 in DNA: TGTGCCAGCAGCTCGGACAAGACTAATGAAAAACTGTTTTTT. Its protein is CASSSDKTNEKLFF.